The rows below give T cell receptor beta chains drawn from one sample of a study of CD8 T cells in Susac syndrome. TCRdb itself ran the immunoSEQ multiplex PCR reads through MiXCR, one entry per CDR3 protein. Among 84,000 or so distinct CDR3 sequences listed, roughly 96% were seen once. The material sequenced was CD8+ T cells from PBMCs. These receptors originate from a human donor with Susac syndrome. The CDR3 runs from the conserved cysteine through the conserved F or W. The D gene is left open where the match is weak. Not every row has a clone size; where given, it reads once, few, many or a size class.

CDR3aa | CDR3nt | abundance | v_gene | d_gene | j_gene
CASGTEGMGYTF | TGTGCCAGCGGGACTGAGGGGATGGGCTACACCTTC | NA | TRBV12-3/TRBV12-4 | NA | TRBJ1-2
CASSQGGTGQETQYF | TGCGCCAGCAGCCAAGGAGGGACAGGACAAGAGACCCAGTACTTC | medium-sized | TRBV4-3 | TRBD1 | TRBJ2-5
CASKETGNTGELFF | TGTGCCAGCAAGGAGACTGGGAACACCGGGGAGCTGTTTTTT | NA | TRBV28 | NA | TRBJ2-2
CASSQEEFYEQYF | TGTGCCAGCAGCCAAGAGGAATTCTACGAGCAGTACTTC | NA | TRBV14 | NA | TRBJ2-7
CASSFYLGASTDTQYF | TGTGCCAGCAGTTTCTACTTGGGAGCTAGCACAGATACGCAGTATTTT | NA | TRBV28 | NA | TRBJ2-3
CASSPPGENIQYF | TGTGCCAGCAGCCCCCCCGGGGAAAACATTCAGTACTTC | NA | TRBV7-9 | NA | TRBJ2-4
CASSQKGLAGTDTQYF | TGCGCCAGCAGCCAGAAGGGACTAGCGGGGACAGATACGCAGTATTTT | once | TRBV4-1 | TRBD2 | TRBJ2-3
CASSLGLAGGYEQYF | TGTGCCAGCAGTTTAGGACTAGCGGGAGGCTACGAGCAGTACTTC | once | TRBV12-3/TRBV12-4 | TRBD2 | TRBJ2-7
CASSWPGGPTDTQYF | TGTGCCAGCAGCTGGCCAGGGGGACCGACAGATACGCAGTATTTT | NA | TRBV7-2 | TRBD1 | TRBJ2-3
CAWSAADFNEQFF | TGTGCCTGGAGTGCGGCTGACTTCAATGAGCAGTTCTTC | NA | TRBV30 | NA | TRBJ2-1
CASSPRREGLPDEQFF | TGTGCCAGCTCACCACGGAGGGAGGGCCTCCCGGATGAGCAGTTCTTC | NA | TRBV18 | TRBD2 | TRBJ2-1
CASSPGLAGSYVQYF | TGTGCCAGCAGTCCTGGACTAGCGGGATCATACGTGCAGTACTTC | NA | TRBV11-2 | TRBD2 | TRBJ2-7
CSASDRANTGELFF | TGCAGTGCATCGGACAGAGCGAACACCGGGGAGCTGTTTTTT | once | TRBV20-1 | NA | TRBJ2-2
CASSLGYADTQYF | TGTGCCAGCAGTTTAGGGTACGCAGATACGCAGTATTTT | NA | TRBV27 | NA | TRBJ2-3
CASSQEYGNSNQPQHF | TGCGCCAGCAGCCAAGAATACGGTAATAGCAATCAGCCCCAGCATTTT | NA | TRBV4-1 | NA | TRBJ1-5
CASSQGQGAYEQFF | TGCGCCAGCAGCCAAGGGCAGGGGGCCTATGAGCAGTTCTTC | NA | TRBV4-1 | TRBD1 | TRBJ2-1
CASSPQITDTQYF | TGTGCCAGCAGCCCCCAGATCACAGATACGCAGTATTTT | NA | TRBV7-9 | NA | TRBJ2-3
CASSYPLRDNTEAFF | TGTGCCAGCAGTTATCCCCTCAGGGATAACACTGAAGCTTTCTTT | NA | TRBV6-2/TRBV6-3 | NA | TRBJ1-1
CASSYSVGAGANVLTF | TGTGCCAGCAGTTACTCGGTGGGGGCTGGGGCCAACGTCCTGACTTTC | NA | TRBV6-5 | NA | TRBJ2-6
CASSQDQTERNTEAFF | TGCGCCAGCAGCCAAGATCAGACAGAGAGGAACACTGAAGCTTTCTTT | NA | TRBV4-3 | NA | TRBJ1-1
CAWSAPNGRYEQYF | TGTGCCTGGAGTGCCCCGAACGGGAGATACGAGCAGTACTTC | NA | TRBV30 | NA | TRBJ2-7
CASSYAPGITDTQYF | TGTGCCAGCAGTTACGCCCCAGGGATTACAGATACGCAGTATTTT | NA | TRBV6-2/TRBV6-3 | NA | TRBJ2-3
CAWSGEFGEQYF | TGTGCCTGGAGTGGGGAGTTCGGTGAGCAGTACTTC | NA | TRBV30 | NA | TRBJ2-7
CASRGLGQPQHF | TGTGCCAGCAGGGGGCTTGGGCAGCCCCAGCATTTT | NA | TRBV27 | NA | TRBJ1-5
CASREIRGSSYNEQFF | TGTGCCAGCAGGGAAATCAGAGGTAGCTCCTACAATGAGCAGTTCTTC | NA | TRBV28 | NA | TRBJ2-1
CSLKSDRSDQPQHF | TGCAGCTTAAAATCGGACAGATCGGATCAGCCCCAGCATTTT | NA | TRBV20-1 | NA | TRBJ1-5
CASSLFTLAGVYEQYF | TGTGCCAGCAGTTTATTCACCCTAGCGGGAGTCTACGAGCAGTACTTC | NA | TRBV27 | TRBD2 | TRBJ2-7
CSVGNRASGELFF | TGCAGCGTTGGTAACAGGGCCAGCGGGGAGCTGTTTTTT | NA | TRBV29-1 | NA | TRBJ2-2
CASSVGGGTETQYF | TGTGCCAGCAGCGTAGGGGGGGGTACAGAGACCCAGTACTTC | NA | TRBV9 | TRBD2 | TRBJ2-5
CSVERGAVDTQYF | TGCAGCGTTGAACGGGGGGCAGTGGATACGCAGTATTTT | NA | TRBV29-1 | NA | TRBJ2-3
CASSLDTGNTEAFF | TGTGCCAGCAGCTTAGACACAGGGAACACTGAAGCTTTCTTT | once | TRBV13 | NA | TRBJ1-1
CASSRGLSWDTQYF | TGTGCCAGCAGCCGCGGACTCTCGTGGGACACGCAGTATTTT | NA | TRBV7-2 | NA | TRBJ2-3
CASSLSGRAGNEQFF | TGTGCCAGCAGCTTGAGCGGGAGAGCGGGCAATGAGCAGTTCTTC | NA | TRBV5-6 | TRBD2 | TRBJ2-1
CASSLLNYEQYF | TGTGCCAGCAGCTTACTGAACTACGAGCAGTACTTC | NA | TRBV7-9 | NA | TRBJ2-7
CATSRGKPSETQYF | TGTGCCACCAGCAGAGGAAAACCTTCGGAGACCCAGTACTTC | NA | TRBV15 | NA | TRBJ2-5
CASSPGAALGSLEQYF | TGTGCCAGCAGCCCAGGGGCGGCACTGGGGTCGCTCGAGCAGTACTTC | NA | TRBV14 | NA | TRBJ2-7
CSVGGSGRYNEQFF | TGCAGCGTCGGTGGTAGCGGGAGGTACAATGAGCAGTTCTTC | NA | TRBV29-1 | TRBD2 | TRBJ2-1
CASSQGTVYTEAFF | TGTGCCAGCAGCCAAGGGACGGTTTACACTGAAGCTTTCTTT | NA | TRBV3-1 | NA | TRBJ1-1
CASSQESQQETQYF | TGTGCCAGCAGCCAAGAGTCGCAACAAGAGACCCAGTACTTC | NA | TRBV4-2 | NA | TRBJ2-5
CSARIAGGPVGEQYF | TGCAGTGCTAGGATAGCGGGAGGGCCTGTGGGCGAGCAGTACTTC | NA | TRBV20-1 | TRBD2 | TRBJ2-7
CSALRDREGYEQYF | TGCAGTGCCCTCCGGGACAGGGAGGGCTACGAGCAGTACTTC | NA | TRBV20-1 | TRBD1 | TRBJ2-7
CASSFQSYEQYF | TGTGCCAGCAGCTTTCAATCCTACGAGCAGTACTTC | once | TRBV13 | NA | TRBJ2-7
CASSTGLAGRTYNEQFF | TGCGCCAGCAGCACGGGACTAGCGGGCCGAACTTACAATGAGCAGTTCTTC | NA | TRBV5-1 | TRBD2 | TRBJ2-1
CASSGTGSEAFF | TGTGCCAGCAGTGGGACAGGGTCTGAAGCTTTCTTT | once | TRBV27 | TRBD1 | TRBJ1-1
CASSVELGDGYTF | TGTGCCAGCAGCGTAGAACTGGGCGATGGCTACACCTTC | NA | TRBV9 | NA | TRBJ1-2
CASSVATDSLQGEAFF | TGTGCCAGCAGCGTAGCGACAGACAGCTTGCAGGGTGAAGCTTTCTTT | NA | TRBV9 | NA | TRBJ1-1
CAGRGRDSYEQYF | TGTGCCGGCCGGGGCCGAGACTCCTACGAGCAGTACTTC | once | TRBV28 | NA | TRBJ2-7
CSARDGVAGYNEQFF | TGCAGTGCTAGAGATGGGGTAGCGGGGTACAATGAGCAGTTCTTC | NA | TRBV20-1 | TRBD2 | TRBJ2-1
CASSSTGDGANEQFF | TGTGCCAGCAGCTCGACAGGGGATGGGGCCAATGAGCAGTTCTTC | NA | TRBV7-9 | TRBD1 | TRBJ2-1
CASSQDVTLTETQYF | TGCGCCAGCAGCCAAGATGTAACACTCACGGAGACCCAGTACTTC | NA | TRBV4-3 | NA | TRBJ2-5
CSVDNQPQHF | TGCAGCGTTGACAATCAGCCCCAGCATTTT | NA | TRBV29-1 | NA | TRBJ1-5
CASSLAVPQQGANVLTF | TGTGCCAGCAGCTTAGCCGTCCCCCAACAAGGGGCCAACGTCCTGACTTTC | NA | TRBV13 | NA | TRBJ2-6
CASSESSYEQYF | TGTGCCAGCAGCGAGAGCTCCTACGAGCAGTACTTC | NA | TRBV4-2 | NA | TRBJ2-7
CSATTGGPHNEQFF | TGCAGTGCTACGACAGGGGGCCCTCACAATGAGCAGTTCTTC | once | TRBV20-1 | TRBD1 | TRBJ2-1
CSVEGLAGGPSYNEQFF | TGCAGCGTTGAAGGTCTAGCGGGGGGCCCCTCCTACAATGAGCAGTTCTTC | NA | TRBV29-1 | TRBD2 | TRBJ2-1
CASSLEPLGEQYF | TGCGCCAGCAGCTTGGAACCCTTGGGGGAGCAGTACTTC | once | TRBV5-1 | NA | TRBJ2-7
CSARDRDTNPPYGYTF | TGCAGTGCTAGAGATCGGGACACCAATCCGCCCTATGGCTACACCTTC | NA | TRBV20-1 | NA | TRBJ1-2
CASSYTWTEETQYF | TGTGCCAGCAGTTACACCTGGACAGAAGAGACCCAGTACTTC | NA | TRBV6-2/TRBV6-3 | NA | TRBJ2-5
CASRTEGPEQFF | TGTGCCAGCAGGACCGAGGGTCCCGAGCAGTTCTTC | NA | TRBV6-5 | NA | TRBJ2-1